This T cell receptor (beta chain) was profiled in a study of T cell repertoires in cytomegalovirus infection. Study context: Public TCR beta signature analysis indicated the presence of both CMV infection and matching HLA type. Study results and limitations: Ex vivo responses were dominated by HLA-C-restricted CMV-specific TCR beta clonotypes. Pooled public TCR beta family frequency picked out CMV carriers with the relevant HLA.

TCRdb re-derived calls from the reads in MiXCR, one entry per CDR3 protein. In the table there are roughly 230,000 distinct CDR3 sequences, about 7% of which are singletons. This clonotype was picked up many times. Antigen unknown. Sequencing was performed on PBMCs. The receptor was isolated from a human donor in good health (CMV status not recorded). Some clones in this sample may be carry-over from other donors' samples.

The CDR3 bases are TGTGCCAGCAGCTTAGTAGCGGCAGGGGTGGTTCAGCCCCAGCATTTT. Protein: CASSLVAAGVVQPQHF. V is TRBV7-2 and J is TRBJ1-5, with a possible D match to TRBD1 (6 bases). V was cut by 1 base and J by 6 bases, with 16 bases left in between. The CDR3 is 16 amino acids. CDR1 is SGHTA, CDR2 FQGNSA, per germline.